These 24 T cell receptor beta chains were all obtained from the same sample, sequenced in a study of T cells in Graves' hyperthyroidism and ophthalmopathy. Amplification of TCR beta CDR3 regions was performed using RNA transcripts as template. The primer set for the first-round RT-PCR of the TCR CDR3 was HTBI. Using its own MiXCR run on the multiplex PCR reads, TCRdb lists one record per CDR3 protein. The table has 400,000 to 600,000 distinct CDR3 sequences, 15% to 20% seen once. Sequenced sample: blood. The receptors were gathered from a woman aged 25 to 45 with Graves' ophthalmopathy.

The table lists this clonotype with many counts. This chain uses TRBV29-1 with TRBJ2-5; tentative D call: TRBD1 (5 bases). The CDR3 extends over 14 amino acids. The V gene's germline CDR1 is SQVTM and CDR2 ANQGSEA. The V end was cut by 6 bases, the J end by 1 base, with 15 bases between. Written as DNA, the CDR3 is TGCAGCGTCGGCCTCTCCAGGGTCCAAGAGACCCAGTACTTC. This translates into CSVGLSRVQETQYF.

V gene TRBV4-1 combines with J gene TRBJ2-1; D call uncertain. Deletions cut 1 base from V and 4 bases from J, with 14 bases between. In germline, CDR1 is MGHRA, CDR2 YSYEKL. The CDR3 is made up of 16 amino acids. Here the CDR3 reads CASSQVDLLVYNEQFF. DNA for the CDR3: TGCGCCAGCAGCCAAGTTGACCTCCTTGTATACAATGAGCAGTTCTTC.

This clonotype has a count of ten or more. CDR3 region: CASSLTVGLYEQYF. The CDR3 DNA is TGTGCCAGCAGTTTGACGGTTGGTCTCTACGAGCAGTACTTC. The V gene is TRBV28, the J gene TRBJ2-7; D call uncertain. The germline gives CDR1 MDHEN, CDR2 SYDVKM. V lost 3 bases and J 3 bases, leaving 12 bases between the germline ends. The CDR3 totals 14 residues.

This clonotype was counted at least ten times. This chain joins TRBV30 and TRBJ2-1; D is uncertain. Looked up from germline, CDR1 is GTSNPN and CDR2 is SVGIG (reference sequence). This CDR3 has 12 amino acids. The ends were cut back, 3 bases at V and 5 bases at J, with 8 bases in the middle. In DNA, the CDR3 is TGTGCCTGGAGGGCAGTCGACAATGAGCAGTTCTTC. This translates into CAWRAVDNEQFF.

The chain couples TRBV5-6 to TRBJ1-1, with 7 bases matching TRBD1. The trim removed 1 base at V and 6 bases at J, leaving 3 bases unmatched. Per the germline V gene, CDR1 is SGHDT and CDR2 is YYEEEE. This CDR3 comprises 13 residues. The CDR3 bases are TGTGCCAGCAGCTTGCTGCAGGGGGCTGAAGCTTTCTTT. Protein: CASSLLQGAEAFF.

The V call is TRBV20-1, the J call TRBJ2-1; perhaps TRBD2 as D (6 bases). The CDR3 runs 12 residues. Trimming shortened V by 8 bases and J by 4 bases, and 12 bases separated the two germline ends. CDR1 and CDR2 from the germline V gene are DFQATT and SNEGSKA (reference sequence). The CDR3 DNA reads TGCAGTACTCCCGGGACTTACAATGAGCAGTTCTTC. Amino acids: CSTPGTYNEQFF.

This clonotype has at least ten counts. The chain combines TRBV20-1 with TRBJ1-2; weak D call: TRBD1 (5 bases). Germline V lookup: CDR1 DFQATT, CDR2 SNEGSKA (reference sequence). V lost 5 bases, J lost 14 bases, and 21 bases lay in between. This CDR3 region has 12 residues. The CDR3 protein is CSADMLDTRRTF. CDR3 DNA sequence: TGCAGTGCTGATATGTTGGACACCCGTCGGACCTTC.

Details on this clonotype: This CDR3 is missing its conserved last phenylalanine or tryptophan, likely due to a read error. This sequence joins TRBV12-3 or TRBV12-4 and TRBJ2-7; tentatively, D is TRBD1 or TRBD2 (6 bases each). The CDR3 consists of 15 residues. The CDR3 here is CASSSEGGSSYGQYL. CDR3 sequence (DNA): TGTGCCAGCAGTTCCGAGGGGGGTAGCTCCTACGGGCAGTACCTC.

The V and J genes are TRBV14 and TRBJ1-6; D perhaps matches TRBD1 (6 bases). Germline CDR1 is SGHDN and CDR2 is FVKESK. Trimming took 3 bases from V and 10 from J, leaving 16 bases between them. The CDR3 is 15 amino acids. CDR3 coding DNA: TGTGCCAGCAGCCAGGTTGGCAGGGGTGGCTCACCCCTCCACTTT. This gives the protein CASSQVGRGGSPLHF.

This rearrangement joins TRBV5-1 to TRBJ2-1; 7 nucleotides align to TRBD2. CDR1 and CDR2 from the germline V gene are SGHRS and YFSETQ. CDR3 length: 14 residues. The J segment lost 2 bases and the V segment lost 4 bases, leaving 3 bases of the junction unmatched. The CDR3 reads CASSGGTTYNEQFF. Here the CDR3 DNA reads TGCGCCAGCAGCGGCGGGACTACCTACAATGAGCAGTTCTTC.

This clonotype occurred many times. The chain is built from TRBV7-9 and TRBJ2-7; D possibly corresponds to TRBD1 (6 bases). Germline V CDR1 and CDR2: SEHNR, FQNEAQ (reference sequence). The CDR3 contains 16 residues. Trimming took 5 bases from V and 0 from J, leaving 17 bases between them. The CDR3 reads CASSGRQAMSSYEQYF. The CDR3 nucleotides are TGTGCCAGCAGCGGACGACAGGCGATGAGCTCCTACGAGCAGTACTTC.

This clonotype occurred a few times. Just one base apart from a much larger clone, this may be a read error. The chain links TRBV6-5 to TRBJ2-3, with D possibly TRBD2 on 6 matching bases. Germline loops: CDR1 MNHEY, CDR2 SVGAGI. The CDR3 loop spans 14 amino acids. Trimming stripped 0 bases from V and 6 bases from J, with 10 bases between. The CDR3 reads CASSYSYREDTQYF. CDR3 DNA: TGTGCCAGCAGTTACTCGTACCGGGAGGATACGCAGTATTTT.

In its sample, this clonotype was seen many times. The CDR3 region is CAWSVGANSPLHF. The CDR3 DNA reads TGTGCCTGGAGTGTGGGGGCGAATTCACCCCTCCACTTT. This sequence joins TRBV30 and TRBJ1-6; a weak D match, TRBD1 (6 bases). The germline V gene has CDR1 GTSNPN and CDR2 SVGIG (reference sequence). Trimming took off 0 bases at V and 7 bases at J, with 7 bases between the two ends. CDR3 length: 13 residues. The entire variable domain, with the rest obtained from reference TRBV30 and TRBJ1-6, is as follows: SQTIHQWPATLVQPVGSPLSLECTVEGTSNPNLYWYRQAAGRGLQLLFYSVGIGQISSEVPQNLSASRPQDRQFILSSKKLLLSDSGFYLCAWSVGANSPLHFGNGTRLTVT.

The gene calls are TRBV28 and TRBJ2-6; no reliable D call. The germline V gene has CDR1 MDHEN and CDR2 SYDVKM. The germline V and J ends were trimmed by 3 bases and 0 bases, with 6 bases remaining between them. This CDR3 region has 15 residues. The DNA for the CDR3 is TGTGCCAGCAGTTTTGTTCTCTCTGGGGCCAACGTCCTGACTTTC. This encodes CASSFVLSGANVLTF.

This clonotype has only a few counts. The gene calls are TRBV12-3 or TRBV12-4 and TRBJ1-5; D is possibly TRBD1 (6 bases). CDR3 length: 14 amino acids. Trimming removed 4 bases from V and 9 bases from J, with 16 bases in between. The CDR3 here is CASSYHRALRPQHF. The CDR3 nucleotides read TGTGCCAGCAGTTACCACAGGGCGTTGAGGCCCCAGCATTTT.

This chain joins TRBV3-1 and TRBJ2-7; D gene unclear. V was cut by 3 bases and J by 6 bases, with 21 bases left in between. Germline values: CDR1 LGHDT, CDR2 YNNKEL (reference sequence). The CDR3 sequence is 16 residues long. The CDR3 DNA reads as TGTGCCAGCAGCCAGCGTCGGGTGATTACCTCTTCCGAGCAGTACTTC. It codes for CASSQRRVITSSEQYF.

With respect to this clonotype: One base away lies a much larger clone, so this may be a sequencing read error. The rearrangement uses TRBV12-3 or TRBV12-4 and TRBJ1-2; 11 bases align to TRBD1. The CDR3 covers 15 residues. V lost 6 bases, J lost 4 bases, and 7 bases stayed unmatched. The chain's CDR3 is CASSQGTGGGYGYTF. In DNA form, the CDR3 reads TGTGCCAGCAGCCAGGGGACAGGGGGAGGCTATGGCTACACCTTC.

At least ten counts were recorded for this clonotype. The chain employs TRBV3-1 and TRBJ1-4; TRBD1 matches at 9 bases. Germline V gives CDR1 LGHDT, CDR2 YNNKEL (reference sequence). V lost 3 bases to trimming and J lost 11 bases; unmatched junction nucleotides: 1. The CDR3 is 12 residues long. The CDR3: CASSQGTGKLFF. CDR3 coding DNA: TGTGCCAGCAGCCAGGGGACAGGGAAACTGTTTTTT.

The chain joins TRBV20-1 to TRBJ2-7, with D perhaps being TRBD1 or TRBD2 (5 bases each). This CDR3 comprises 13 residues. With 6 bases removed from V and 1 base from J, the gap between germline ends came to 13 bases. CDR1 and CDR2 from the germline V gene are DFQATT and SNEGSKA (reference sequence). CDR3 in amino acids: CSAPRDHSYEQYF. CDR3 sequence (DNA): TGCAGTGCCCCCCGGGACCATTCCTACGAGCAGTACTTC.

V and J are TRBV9 and TRBJ1-3; possible D gene TRBD1, 5 bases. Germline V gene sequence: CDR1 SGDLS, CDR2 YYNGEE. The CDR3 runs 16 residues. Between the trimmed V and J ends, which lost 0 bases and 4 bases, there was a span of 14 bases. The CDR3 DNA reads TGTGCCAGCAGCGTAGCCCCGCCAGGGACGGGAAACACCATATATTTT. Protein sequence: CASSVAPPGTGNTIYF.

This clonotype was counted only a few times. The chain employs TRBV29-1 and TRBJ2-5, with D perhaps matching TRBD2 (7 bases). Deletions cut 4 bases from V and 5 bases from J, with 20 bases between. Germline lookup yields CDR1 SQVTM and CDR2 ANQGSEA. The CDR3 loop spans 15 amino acids. CDR3 nucleotides: TGCAGCGTTGCCCAGCAGGGAGGGGGGGGGGAGACCCAGTACTTC. It codes for CSVAQQGGGGETQYF.

The chain recombines TRBV3-1 with TRBJ2-2; D may be TRBD1 or TRBD2 (5 bases each). Germline CDR1 LGHDT, CDR2 YNNKEL (reference sequence). The V end lost 0 bases, the J end lost 6 bases, and 17 bases lay between the germline ends. This CDR3 contains 17 residues. The CDR3 loop reads CASSQDRDRLDSGELFF. DNA for the CDR3: TGTGCCAGCAGCCAAGACCGGGACCGTTTAGACTCCGGGGAGCTGTTTTTT.

This clonotype was detected only a few times. V usage is TRBV27 and J usage is TRBJ2-2; D gene ambiguous. Trimming cost V 3 bases and J 2 bases, with 10 bases left between them. Germline V lookup: CDR1 MNHEY, CDR2 SMNVEV (reference sequence). The CDR3 has 15 amino acids. CDR3 in DNA: TGTGCCAGCAGTTTGGGTTACAGTAACACCGGGGAGCTGTTTTTT. Encoded protein: CASSLGYSNTGELFF.

The rearrangement links TRBV11-2 to TRBJ2-3; D ambiguous. The CDR3 covers 12 residues. Germline CDR1 SGHAT, CDR2 FQNNGV. Trimming cost V 10 bases and J 5 bases, with 13 bases left between them. The DNA of the CDR3 is TGTGCCACCAGGCTGGCCGGAGATACGCAGTATTTT. Translated, it gives CATRLAGDTQYF.